This TCR beta chain was recorded in a study of blood T cell repertoires in COVID-19. TCRdb's copy holds only in-frame clones and misses some; the assay was immunoSEQ multiplex PCR. Of roughly 120,000 clones in the sample, approximately 80% are singletons; the top ten hold about 2.5%. Germline trimming cut 4 bases from V and 6 bases from J; bases unmatched to any gene: 6. This CDR3 has 16 amino acids. Looked up from germline, CDR1 is MDHEN and CDR2 is SYDVKM. This clone was observed once. This receptor was taken from a man over 45 with acute or convalescent COVID-19. The sequenced sample consisted of peripheral blood. The rearrangement uses TRBV28 and TRBJ2-3; 14 nucleotides line up with TRBD2. The DNA of the CDR3 is TGTGCCAGCAGTTCTCCAGGGACTAGCGGGAGCGATACGCAGTATTTT. It encodes CASSSPGTSGSDTQYF.